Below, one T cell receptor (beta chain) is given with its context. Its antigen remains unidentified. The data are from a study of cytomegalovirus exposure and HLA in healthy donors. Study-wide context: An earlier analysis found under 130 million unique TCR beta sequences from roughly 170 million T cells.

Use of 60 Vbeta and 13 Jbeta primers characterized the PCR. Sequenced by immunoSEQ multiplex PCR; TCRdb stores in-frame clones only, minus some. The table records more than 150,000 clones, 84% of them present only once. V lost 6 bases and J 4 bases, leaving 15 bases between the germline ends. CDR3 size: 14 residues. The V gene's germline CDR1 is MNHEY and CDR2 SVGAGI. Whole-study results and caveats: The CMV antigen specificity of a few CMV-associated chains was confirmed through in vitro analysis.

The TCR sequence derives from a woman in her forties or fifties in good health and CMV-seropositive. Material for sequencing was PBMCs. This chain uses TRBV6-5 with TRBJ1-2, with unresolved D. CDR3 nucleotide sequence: TGTGCCAGCAGCCTCGACCCAGGTTCCTATGGCTACACCTTC. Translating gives CASSLDPGSYGYTF.